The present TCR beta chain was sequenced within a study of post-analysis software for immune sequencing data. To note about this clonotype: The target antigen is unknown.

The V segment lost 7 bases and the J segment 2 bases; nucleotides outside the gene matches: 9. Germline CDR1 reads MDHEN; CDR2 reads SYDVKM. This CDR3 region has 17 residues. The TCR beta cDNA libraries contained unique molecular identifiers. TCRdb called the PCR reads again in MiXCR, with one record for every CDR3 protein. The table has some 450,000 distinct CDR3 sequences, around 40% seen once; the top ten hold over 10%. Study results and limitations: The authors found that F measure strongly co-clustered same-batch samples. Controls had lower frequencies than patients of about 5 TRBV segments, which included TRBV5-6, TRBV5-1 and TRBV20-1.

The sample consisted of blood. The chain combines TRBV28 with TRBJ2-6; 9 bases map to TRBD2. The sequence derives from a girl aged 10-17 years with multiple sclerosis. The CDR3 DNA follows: TGTGCCAGCACCCTGACTAGCGGTGCAGCTGGGGCCAACGTCCTGACTTTC. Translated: CASTLTSGAAGANVLTF.